The sequence of this T cell receptor (beta chain) was determined in a study of early T cells in non-severe SARS-CoV-2 infection. On the study more broadly: Sequencing of bulk RNA from unsorted whole blood was done, without chain pairing. Study observations and caveats: Matching results from VDJdb favored anti-spike CD8 responses, leaving private and CD4 specificities undetected.

In the case of this clonotype: Its antigen remains unidentified.

Attachment of unique molecular identifiers to individual cDNA molecules was performed. A single record per CDR3 protein comes from TCRdb applying MiXCR to the 5' RACE reads. The table includes 50,000 to 60,000 distinct CDR3 sequences, less than 9.5% detected once. The CDR3 runs 11 residues. V was clipped by 3 bases and J by 5 bases, with 5 bases between them. Per the germline V gene, CDR1 is SGHKS and CDR2 is YYEKEE (reference sequence). The sequences come from whole blood, collected at baseline. The gene calls are TRBV5-5 and TRBJ2-5; D ambiguous. The origin of this receptor is an adult who was a healthcare worker with PCR-confirmed SARS-CoV-2 infection or an uninfected control (not recorded which). The CDR3 reads CASSWWETQYF. DNA of the CDR3: TGTGCCAGCAGCTGGTGGGAGACCCAGTACTTC.